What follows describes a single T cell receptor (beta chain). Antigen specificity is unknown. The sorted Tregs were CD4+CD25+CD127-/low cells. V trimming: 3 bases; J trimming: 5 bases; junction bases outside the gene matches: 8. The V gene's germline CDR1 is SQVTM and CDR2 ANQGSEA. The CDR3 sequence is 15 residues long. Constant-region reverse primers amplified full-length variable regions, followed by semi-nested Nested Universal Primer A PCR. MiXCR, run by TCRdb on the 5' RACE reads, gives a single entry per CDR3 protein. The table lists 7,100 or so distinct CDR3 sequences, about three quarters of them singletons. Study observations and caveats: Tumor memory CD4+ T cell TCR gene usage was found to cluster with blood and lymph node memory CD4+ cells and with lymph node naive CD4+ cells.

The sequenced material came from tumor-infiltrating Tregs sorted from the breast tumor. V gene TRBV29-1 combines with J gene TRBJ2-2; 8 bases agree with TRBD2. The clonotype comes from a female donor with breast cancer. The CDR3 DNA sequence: TGCAGCGTTGATTTTGGCGGGGGGAAGACCGGGGAGCTGTTTTTT. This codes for CSVDFGGGKTGELFF.